This T cell receptor beta chain was identified in a study of blood T cell repertoires in COVID-19. Individuals aged about 18 to 89 years were recruited from 20 to 25 US areas. Some clones are missing from TCRdb's copy, which holds only in-frame ones; the method was immunoSEQ multiplex PCR. Of some 180,000 clones in the sample, around 83% were seen once. CDR3 length: 18 amino acids. The germline CDR1 and CDR2 sequences are KGHDR and SFDVKD. V shed 3 bases, J shed 1 base, and the junction held 2 bases outside the gene matches. What was sequenced was PBMCs or T cells enriched from blood (not recorded which). The V call is TRBV24-1, the J call TRBJ2-1; 16 positions match TRBD2. The sequence was collected from a woman aged 40 to 55 in a cohort exposed to, infected with or recovered from COVID-19 (not recorded which). The CDR3 is CATSDGGLAGGSYNEQFF. CDR3 nucleotide sequence: TGTGCCACCAGTGATGGGGGACTAGCGGGAGGGTCCTACAATGAGCAGTTCTTC.